These T cell receptor beta chains were read from a single sample in a study of cytomegalovirus exposure and HLA in healthy donors. The protocol was immunoSEQ multiplex PCR, while the TCRdb copy is restricted to in-frame clones and leaves out a portion. The data contain 150,000 to 200,000 clones, around 74% of them seen just once; the ten biggest clones take up approximately 1.4%. Sequenced: PBMCs. These TCRs come from a woman aged 25 to 39 in good health and CMV-seronegative. Each CDR3 is given with its conserved first and last residue. Each record gives: CDR3 length, D gene, V gene, clone size, J gene, CDR3 DNA, CDR3 protein. The D gene is left open where the match is weak. Clone sizes are given selectively: once, few, many, or a class where the clone is expanded.

15	NA	TRBV7-2	NA	TRBJ1-2	TGTGCCAGCAGCTCAAACAGGGCCCTATCCTATGGCTACACCTTC	CASSSNRALSYGYTF
15	NA	TRBV2	NA	TRBJ2-2	TGTGCCAGCTATCCGGGACAACTGAACACCGGGGAGCTGTTTTTT	CASYPGQLNTGELFF
14	NA	TRBV5-1	NA	TRBJ2-1	TGCGCCAGCAGCTTGGTTACTAGCTACAATGAGCAGTTCTTC	CASSLVTSYNEQFF
13	NA	TRBV7-7	once	TRBJ2-1	TGTGCTAGCAGTCTTGGCCCCTCAGGTGAGCAGTTCTTC	CASSLGPSGEQFF
15	NA	TRBV4-1	few	TRBJ1-2	TGCGCCAGCAGCTGGACATCCCTCTGGCCCTATGGCTACACCTTC	CASSWTSLWPYGYTF
13	TRBD1	TRBV19	NA	TRBJ1-5	TGTGCCAGTAGTCTATCCCGGGACAGCAGAAATCATTTT	CASSLSRDSRNHF
16	TRBD1	TRBV5-1	NA	TRBJ2-3	TGCGCCAGCAGTCTTCAGGGGGCGTTAGGCACAGATACGCAGTATTTT	CASSLQGALGTDTQYF
15	NA	TRBV27	NA	TRBJ2-3	TGTGCCAGCAGTCCCATCCTGACAGGCGGAGATACGCAGTATTTT	CASSPILTGGDTQYF
11	TRBD1	TRBV5-4	few	TRBJ1-2	TGTGCCAGCACACGGGACAGCGGCTACACCTTC	CASTRDSGYTF
16	NA	TRBV5-1	NA	TRBJ2-3	TGCGCCAGCAGCTTGTTGACAGAACCTAGCACAGATACGCAGTATTTT	CASSLLTEPSTDTQYF
17	NA	TRBV4-1	NA	TRBJ1-4	TGCGCCAGCAGCCACCGCCAGTCGACCGGGACAACCGAAAAACTGTTTTTT	CASSHRQSTGTTEKLFF
15	TRBD1	TRBV12-5	few	TRBJ2-2	TGTGCTAGTGGTTTGGGACAGGGTAGGGCCGGGGAGCTGTTTTTT	CASGLGQGRAGELFF
16	TRBD1	TRBV28	NA	TRBJ1-3	TGTGCCAGCAGTTTATGGGACAGGGGCTCTGGAAACACCATATATTTT	CASSLWDRGSGNTIYF
15	NA	TRBV29-1	NA	TRBJ1-1	TGCAGCGTTGCCGGACAGTCCAACATGAACACTGAAGCTTTCTTT	CSVAGQSNMNTEAFF
16	NA	TRBV5-6	NA	TRBJ2-2	TGTGCCAGCAGCTTTTTCGCCGGGGCGAACACCGGGGAGCTGTTTTTT	CASSFFAGANTGELFF
16	TRBD1	TRBV6-4	few	TRBJ2-1	TGTGCCAGCAGTGTCTCTTTCGGGACAGGTGGCAATGAGCAGTTCTTC	CASSVSFGTGGNEQFF
17	TRBD1	TRBV5-1	NA	TRBJ1-6	TGCGCCAGCAGTTTACAGGGGGCTGCATCCTATAATTCACCCCTCCACTTT	CASSLQGAASYNSPLHF
14	NA	TRBV5-1	NA	TRBJ2-7	TGCGCCAGCAGCTTGCCTAGCGTTACCTACGAGCAGTACTTC	CASSLPSVTYEQYF
14	TRBD2	TRBV29-1	once	TRBJ2-3	TGCAGCGTTGTCCGGCGGGGGGTAACAGATACGCAGTATTTT	CSVVRRGVTDTQYF
15	NA	TRBV30	NA	TRBJ1-2	TGTGCCTGGAGTGTACTTGACAGAAACACCTATGGCTACACCTTC	CAWSVLDRNTYGYTF
12	NA	TRBV10-3	NA	TRBJ2-7	TGTGCCATCAGTGACAGGGTTTACGAGCAGTACTTC	CAISDRVYEQYF
14	NA	TRBV6-1	NA	TRBJ1-5	TGTGCCAGCAGTGAACGGGGTGGCGGTCAGCCCCAGCATTTT	CASSERGGGQPQHF
13	NA	TRBV7-9	NA	TRBJ1-1	TGTGCCAGCAGCTATGGGCCAGCCCTTGAAGCTTTCTTT	CASSYGPALEAFF
15	NA	TRBV6-5	NA	TRBJ1-5	TGTGCCAGCAGTTACTCACCACAAGAAAATCAGCCCCAGCATTTT	CASSYSPQENQPQHF
18	TRBD1	TRBV27	NA	TRBJ2-1	TGTGCCAGCAGTTTATTGGCGGGACAGGGGCCAGTTGGCGATGAGCAGTTCTTC	CASSLLAGQGPVGDEQFF
11	NA	TRBV30	NA	TRBJ2-1	TGTGCCTGGAGTCCCCGGGGTTCCCCGTTCTTC	CAWSPRGSPFF
13	NA	TRBV6-5	NA	TRBJ1-4	TGTGCCAGCCTACCGGCCGGAGTAGAAAAACTGTTTTTT	CASLPAGVEKLFF
16	TRBD2	TRBV5-6	NA	TRBJ2-3	TGTGCCAGCAGTTTGACTAGCGGGGGCCGCACAGATACGCAGTATTTT	CASSLTSGGRTDTQYF
15	NA	TRBV5-8	NA	TRBJ2-1	TGTGCCAGCAGCTTGTCGTGGGCGCCGGACAATGAGCAGTTCTTC	CASSLSWAPDNEQFF
14	NA	TRBV28	NA	TRBJ1-5	TGTGCCAGCAACCCCGGGGGGTCGGGTCAGCCCCAGCATTTT	CASNPGGSGQPQHF
13	NA	TRBV5-6	NA	TRBJ1-5	TGTGCCAGCAGCCGCGCGCTAAATCAGCCCCAGCATTTT	CASSRALNQPQHF
16	TRBD2	TRBV11-3	once	TRBJ2-3	TGTGCCAGCAGCCCCGGGGGGGCCTGGGACACAGATACGCAGTATTTT	CASSPGGAWDTDTQYF
13	NA	TRBV9	NA	TRBJ2-1	TGTGCCAGCAGCGGGACAGCGTGGAATGAGCAGTTCTTC	CASSGTAWNEQFF
13	TRBD1	TRBV5-1	few	TRBJ2-7	TGCGCCAGCAGCATGGGACAGCCATACGAGCAGTACTTC	CASSMGQPYEQYF
15	TRBD2	TRBV9	NA	TRBJ2-3	TGTGCCAGCAGCAAACTAGCGACTAGCACAGATACGCAGTATTTT	CASSKLATSTDTQYF
14	NA	TRBV28	NA	TRBJ1-2	TGTGCCAGCGCTACCGGGACACATTTTTATGGCTACACCTTC	CASATGTHFYGYTF
15	NA	TRBV6-5	NA	TRBJ2-3	TGTGCCAGCAGTTACTCAGAGACTAGCACAGATACGCAGTATTTT	CASSYSETSTDTQYF
15	TRBD1	TRBV6-6	NA	TRBJ1-1	TGTGCCAGCAGTTACACAGGGGGTGGAGGCACTGAAGCTTTCTTT	CASSYTGGGGTEAFF
14	NA	TRBV5-1	NA	TRBJ2-7	TGCGCCAGCGCCCTCATAGCTAGCTCCTACGAGCAGTACTTC	CASALIASSYEQYF
12	NA	TRBV7-9	NA	TRBJ2-7	TGTGCCAGCAGCTCAGGGTGGAGCGAGCAGTACTTC	CASSSGWSEQYF
14	NA	TRBV2	few	TRBJ2-1	TGTGCCAGCAGGATAGGCGGGGCATACAATGAGCAGTTCTTC	CASRIGGAYNEQFF
13	NA	TRBV5-4	once	TRBJ1-5	TGTGCCAGCAGCTTGGGAGGGGGTCAGCCCCAGCATTTT	CASSLGGGQPQHF
15	TRBD2	TRBV10-3	few	TRBJ2-1	TGTGCCAAACCTCGGCGGACTAGCGGCAACAATGAGCAGTTCTTC	CAKPRRTSGNNEQFF
13	NA	TRBV30	NA	TRBJ1-1	TGTGCCTGGAGTGTCGAGGCCGGCGTTGAAGCTTCCTTT	CAWSVEAGVEASF
14	NA	TRBV2	NA	TRBJ2-6	TGTGCCAGCAGGCCCCGGACAGAGAGCGACGTCCTGACTTTC	CASRPRTESDVLTF
16	NA	TRBV6-6	NA	TRBJ2-3	TGTGCCAGCAGGCAGACACTCAACCCCTCAAGGGATACGCAGTATTTT	CASRQTLNPSRDTQYF
18	TRBD2	TRBV6-1	NA	TRBJ2-3	TGTGCCAGCAGTGGGACTAGCGGGGGGGCAGGTAGCACAGATACGCAGTATTTT	CASSGTSGGAGSTDTQYF
14	NA	TRBV30	few	TRBJ2-7	TGTGCCTGGAGTGTAGGGTCAGGGTCCTACGAGCAGTACTTC	CAWSVGSGSYEQYF
16	NA	TRBV2	NA	TRBJ1-1	TGTGCCAGCAGTTTTAGACAGTTCGGGGGGTTGGCTGAAGCTTTCTTT	CASSFRQFGGLAEAFF
15	TRBD2	TRBV5-4	NA	TRBJ2-1	TGTGCCAGCAGCACCCTAGCGGGTTCCTACAATGAGCAGTTCTTC	CASSTLAGSYNEQFF
13	NA	TRBV11-2	NA	TRBJ1-1	TGTGCCAGCAGCTTAGAGAGGAACACTGAAGCTTTCTTT	CASSLERNTEAFF
16	NA	TRBV19	few	TRBJ1-6	TGTGCCAGTAACTCCCTTGGGAGCTCCTATAATTCACCCCTCCACTTT	CASNSLGSSYNSPLHF
15	TRBD2	TRBV7-8	NA	TRBJ2-1	TGTGCCAGCAGCTCCGCGGGGGGGGCCTACAATGAGCAGTTCTTC	CASSSAGGAYNEQFF
15	NA	TRBV5-5	NA	TRBJ2-5	TGTGCCAGCAGCTTCAGCCTAGCGTTACAAGAGACCCAGTACTTC	CASSFSLALQETQYF